These 10 T cell receptor beta chains came from one sample sequenced in a study of shared clonotypes between healthy human individuals. Profiled with immunoSEQ multiplex PCR; TCRdb holds only in-frame clones, not every one. The sample carries about 460,000 clones, 60% to 80% recorded once. The sequenced sample was PBMCs. The receptors were gathered from a woman between 40 and 50 years old in good health. Some clones in this sample may be carry-over from other donors' samples.

This chain uses TRBV28 with TRBJ1-4; 9 nucleotides align to TRBD1. The V segment lost 6 bases and the J segment 7 bases; nucleotides outside the gene matches: 12. This CDR3 has 16 amino acids. Germline-derived CDR1 and CDR2 are MDHEN and SYDVKM. The CDR3: CASRPLGTGIFEKLFF. The CDR3 region has the DNA TGTGCCAGCAGGCCGCTCGGGACAGGGATTTTTGAAAAACTGTTTTTT.

Worth noting for this clone: The likely explanation is a read error, given a far larger clone one base away. V is TRBV7-6 and J is TRBJ1-1; D unclear. Germline loops: CDR1 SGHVS, CDR2 FNYEAQ. The CDR3 loop spans 13 amino acids. Trimming took 1 base from V and 0 from J, leaving 3 bases between them. Here the CDR3 reads CASSLEMNTEAFF. DNA for the CDR3: TGTGCCAGCAGCTTAGAAATGAACACTGAAGCTTTCTTT.

This clone has just a few counts. The chain uses TRBV30 and TRBJ2-7; 10 nucleotides agree with TRBD1. The V segment lost 8 bases and the J segment 1 base; nucleotides outside the gene matches: 5. Germline V gene lookup returns CDR1 GTSNPN and CDR2 SVGIG (reference sequence). The CDR3 is 13 residues long. Here the CDR3 reads CARRDRGSYEQYF. DNA for the CDR3: TGTGCCCGCCGGGACAGGGGTTCCTACGAGCAGTACTTC. The complete variable domain, with remaining parts taken from reference TRBV30 and TRBJ2-7, reads SQTIHQWPATLVQPVGSPLSLECTVEGTSNPNLYWYRQAAGRGLQLLFYSVGIGQISSEVPQNLSASRPQDRQFILSSKKLLLSDSGFYLCARRDRGSYEQYFGPGTRLTVT.

With respect to this clone: This CDR3 is also generated by other DNA sequences in the sample. The rearrangement joins TRBV28 to TRBJ1-5; D possibly corresponds to TRBD1 (5 bases). Trimming left V 7 bases short and J 9 bases short, with 19 bases between. This CDR3 comprises 14 residues. In germline, CDR1 is MDHEN, CDR2 SYDVKM. This CDR3 is CASTKQGRGLPQHF. The CDR3 DNA sequence: TGTGCCAGCACTAAGCAGGGAAGGGGCCTGCCCCAGCATTTT.

There are a few counts of this clone. The chain links TRBV7-9 to TRBJ2-5; D is perhaps TRBD2 (5 bases). TRBJ2-7 explains the end of the DNA better; the J call may be wrong. Germline loops: CDR1 SEHNR, CDR2 FQNEAQ (reference sequence). This CDR3 region has 16 residues. This CDR3 reads CASSLEYGRVAYEQYF. In DNA form, the CDR3 reads TGTGCCAGCAGCTTAGAGTATGGGAGAGTAGCCTACGAGCAGTACTTC.

This chain joins TRBV4-1 and TRBJ2-7; D remains ambiguous. CDR3 length: 16 amino acids. Germline lookup yields CDR1 MGHRA and CDR2 YSYEKL. V was clipped by 1 base and J by 0 bases, with 13 bases between them. The CDR3 DNA is TGCGCCAGCAGCCAAGGAAACGGGTTAAGCTCCTACGAGCAGTACTTC. It is translated as CASSQGNGLSSYEQYF.

The table lists this clone with a few counts. This sequence joins TRBV11-2 and TRBJ2-3; D is uncertain. Trimming removed 6 bases from V and 2 bases from J, with 15 bases in between. CDR1 is SGHAT and CDR2 is FQNNGV in the germline V gene. The CDR3 covers 15 residues. In nucleotides, the CDR3 is TGTGCCAGCAGGCTTCTGACGGTAGACACAGATACGCAGTATTTT. Translating gives CASRLLTVDTDTQYF.

The rearrangement joins TRBV14 to TRBJ1-1, with D unclear. Trimming left V 1 base short and J 1 base short, with 10 bases between. The germline CDR1 and CDR2 sequences are SGHDN and FVKESK. The CDR3 is made up of 15 amino acids. CDR3 coding DNA: TGTGCCAGCAGCCAAGTTCAGATATCGAACACTGAAGCTTTCTTT. This codes for CASSQVQISNTEAFF.

The chain is built from TRBV7-9 and TRBJ1-4, with 7 bases matching TRBD1. From germline, CDR1 is SEHNR and CDR2 FQNEAQ (reference sequence). This CDR3 contains 15 residues. Trimming at V came to 4 bases and at J to 4 bases, leaving 6 bases not matched to a gene. CDR3 amino acids: CASSSDRTFNEKLFF. The CDR3 DNA sequence: TGTGCCAGCAGCTCGGACAGGACCTTTAATGAAAAACTGTTTTTT.

The chain has TRBV5-1 and TRBJ1-1; 9 nucleotides line up with TRBD1. The V gene end was trimmed by 4 bases and the J gene end by 5 bases; junction bases not matched to a gene: 6. Germline CDR1 is SGHRS and CDR2 is YFSETQ. The CDR3 extends over 14 amino acids. The CDR3 DNA reads as TGCGCCAGCAGCCCCGGGACAGGGTTGACTGAAGCTTTCTTT. Its translation: CASSPGTGLTEAFF.